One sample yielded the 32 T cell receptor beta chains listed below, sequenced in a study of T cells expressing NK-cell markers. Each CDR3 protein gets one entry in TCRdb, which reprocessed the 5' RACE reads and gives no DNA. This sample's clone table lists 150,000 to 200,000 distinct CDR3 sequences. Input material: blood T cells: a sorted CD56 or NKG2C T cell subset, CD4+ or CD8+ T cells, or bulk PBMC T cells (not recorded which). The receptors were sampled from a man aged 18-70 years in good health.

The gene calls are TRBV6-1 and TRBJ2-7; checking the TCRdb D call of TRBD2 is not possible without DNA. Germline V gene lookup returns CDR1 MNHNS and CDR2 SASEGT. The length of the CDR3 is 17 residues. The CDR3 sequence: CASSRTSGGAITYEQYF.

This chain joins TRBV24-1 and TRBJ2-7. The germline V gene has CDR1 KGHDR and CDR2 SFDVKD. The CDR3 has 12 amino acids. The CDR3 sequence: CATSDLTDEQYF.

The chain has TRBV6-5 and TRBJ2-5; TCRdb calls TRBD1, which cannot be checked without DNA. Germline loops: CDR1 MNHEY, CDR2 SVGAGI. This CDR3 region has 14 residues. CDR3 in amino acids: CASSSSRQKETQYF.

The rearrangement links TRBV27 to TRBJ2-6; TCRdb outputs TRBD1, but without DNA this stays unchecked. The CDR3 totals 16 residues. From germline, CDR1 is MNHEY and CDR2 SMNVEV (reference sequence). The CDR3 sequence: CASSISGGPGANVLTF.

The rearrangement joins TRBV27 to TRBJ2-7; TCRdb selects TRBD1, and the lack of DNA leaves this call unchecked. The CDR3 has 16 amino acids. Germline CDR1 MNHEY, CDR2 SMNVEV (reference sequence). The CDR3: CASSLSNPEVPYEQYF.

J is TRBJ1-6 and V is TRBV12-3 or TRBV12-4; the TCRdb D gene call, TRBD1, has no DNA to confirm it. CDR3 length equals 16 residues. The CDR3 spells CASSRRQGYPNSPLHF.

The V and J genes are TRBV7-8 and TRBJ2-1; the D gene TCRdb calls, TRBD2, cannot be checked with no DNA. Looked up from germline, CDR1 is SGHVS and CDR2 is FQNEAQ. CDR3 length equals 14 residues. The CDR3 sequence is CASRVLATEDEQFF.

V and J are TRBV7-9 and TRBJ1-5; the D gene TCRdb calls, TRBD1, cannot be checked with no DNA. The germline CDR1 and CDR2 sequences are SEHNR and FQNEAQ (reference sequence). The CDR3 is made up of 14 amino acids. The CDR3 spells CASSFGTDTQPQHF.

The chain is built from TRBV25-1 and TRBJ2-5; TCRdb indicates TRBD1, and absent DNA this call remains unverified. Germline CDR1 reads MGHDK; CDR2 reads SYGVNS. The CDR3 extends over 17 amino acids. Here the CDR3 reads CASSAPYVIWGQETQYF.

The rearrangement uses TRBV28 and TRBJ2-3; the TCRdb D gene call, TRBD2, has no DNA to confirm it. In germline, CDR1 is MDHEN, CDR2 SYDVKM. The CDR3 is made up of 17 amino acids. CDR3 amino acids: CASSFWLAGGSTDTQYF.

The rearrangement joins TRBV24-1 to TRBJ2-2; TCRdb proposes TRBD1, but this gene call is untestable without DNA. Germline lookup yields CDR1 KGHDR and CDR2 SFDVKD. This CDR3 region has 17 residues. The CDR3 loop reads CATSDTGALSNTGELFF.

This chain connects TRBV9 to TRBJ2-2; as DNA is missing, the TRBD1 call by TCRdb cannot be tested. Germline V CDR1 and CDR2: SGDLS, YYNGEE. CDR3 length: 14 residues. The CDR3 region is CASSAKGATGELFF.

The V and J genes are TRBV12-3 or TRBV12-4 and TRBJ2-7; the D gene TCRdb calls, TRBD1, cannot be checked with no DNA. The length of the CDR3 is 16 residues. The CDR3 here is CASSRGGNVGSREQYF.

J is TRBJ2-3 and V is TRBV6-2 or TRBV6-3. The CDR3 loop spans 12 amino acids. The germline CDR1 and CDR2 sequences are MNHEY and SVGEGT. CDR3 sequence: CASSYATDTQYF.

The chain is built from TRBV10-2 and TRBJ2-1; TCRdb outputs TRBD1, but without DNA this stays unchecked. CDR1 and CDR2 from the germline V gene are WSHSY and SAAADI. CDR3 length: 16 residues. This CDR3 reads CASSTGTQPPYNEQFF.

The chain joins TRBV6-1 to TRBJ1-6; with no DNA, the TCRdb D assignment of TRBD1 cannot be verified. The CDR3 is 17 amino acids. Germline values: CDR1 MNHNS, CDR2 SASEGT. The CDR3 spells CASSGPLRGSYNSPLHF.

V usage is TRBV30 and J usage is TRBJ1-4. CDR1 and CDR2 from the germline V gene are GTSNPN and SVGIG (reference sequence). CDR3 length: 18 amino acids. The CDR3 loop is CAWSDPLGQGETNEKLFF.

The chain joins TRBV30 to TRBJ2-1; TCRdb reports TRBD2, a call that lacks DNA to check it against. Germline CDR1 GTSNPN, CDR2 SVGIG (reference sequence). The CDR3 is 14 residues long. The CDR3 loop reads CAWRYSGGANEQFF.

The CDR3 region is CASSEGRTDEQFF. The chain couples TRBV2 to TRBJ2-1. The length of the CDR3 is 13 residues. Germline CDR1 is SNHLY and CDR2 is FYNNEI.

CDR3 sequence: CAISPRTSGGQETQYF. The chain carries TRBV10-3 and TRBJ2-5; TCRdb designates TRBD2, a call that cannot be tested without DNA. Germline values: CDR1 ENHRY, CDR2 SYGVKD. The CDR3 totals 16 residues.

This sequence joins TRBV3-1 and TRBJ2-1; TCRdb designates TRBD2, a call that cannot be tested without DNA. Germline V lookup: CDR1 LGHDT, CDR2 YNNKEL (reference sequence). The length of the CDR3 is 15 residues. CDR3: CASSPREASYNEQFF.

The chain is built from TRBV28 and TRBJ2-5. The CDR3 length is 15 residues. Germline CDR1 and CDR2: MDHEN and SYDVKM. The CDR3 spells CASSTNALGRETQYF.

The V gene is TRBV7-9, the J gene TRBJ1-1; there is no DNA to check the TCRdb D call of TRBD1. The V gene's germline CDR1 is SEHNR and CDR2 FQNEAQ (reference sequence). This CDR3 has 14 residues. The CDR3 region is CASSPPTGKFEAFF.

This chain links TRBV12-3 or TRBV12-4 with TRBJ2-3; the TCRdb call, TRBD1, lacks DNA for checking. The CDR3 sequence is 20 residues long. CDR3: CASMLSPTGGRGGSTDTQYF.

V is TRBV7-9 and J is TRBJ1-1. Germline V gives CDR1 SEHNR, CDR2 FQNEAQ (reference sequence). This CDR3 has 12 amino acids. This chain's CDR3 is CASSSSERRAFF.

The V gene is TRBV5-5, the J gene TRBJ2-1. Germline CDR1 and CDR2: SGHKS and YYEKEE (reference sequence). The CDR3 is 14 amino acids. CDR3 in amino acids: CASIFGPFNNEQFF.

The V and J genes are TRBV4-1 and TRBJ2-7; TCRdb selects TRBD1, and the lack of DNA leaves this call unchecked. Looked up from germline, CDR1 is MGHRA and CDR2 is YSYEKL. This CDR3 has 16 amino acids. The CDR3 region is CASSQEDRSSSYEQYF.

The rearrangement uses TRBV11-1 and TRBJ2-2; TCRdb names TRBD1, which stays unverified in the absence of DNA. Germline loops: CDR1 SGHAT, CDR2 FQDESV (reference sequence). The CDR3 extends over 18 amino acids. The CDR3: CASSDDHYPGGDTGELFF.

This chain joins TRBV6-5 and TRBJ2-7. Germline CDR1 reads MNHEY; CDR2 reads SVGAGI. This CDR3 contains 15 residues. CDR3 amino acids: CASSYGTGSSYEQYF.

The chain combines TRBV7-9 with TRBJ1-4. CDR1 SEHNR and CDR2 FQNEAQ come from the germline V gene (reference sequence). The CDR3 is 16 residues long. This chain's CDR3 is CASSLPQLAGHEKLFF.

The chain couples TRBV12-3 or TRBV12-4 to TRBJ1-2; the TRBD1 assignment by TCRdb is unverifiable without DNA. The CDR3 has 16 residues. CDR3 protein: CASSLGRPGYNYGYTF.

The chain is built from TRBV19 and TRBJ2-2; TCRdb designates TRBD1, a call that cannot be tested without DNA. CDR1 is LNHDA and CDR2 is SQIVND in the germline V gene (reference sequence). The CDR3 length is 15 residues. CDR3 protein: CASSWTVFGTGELFF.